This T cell receptor beta chain was retrieved from a study of blood T cell repertoires in COVID-19. Study-wide context: Acute-phase and convalescent COVID-19 samples originated in the United States, Italy and Spain.

Libraries were prepared by immunoSEQ multiplex PCR; TCRdb keeps only in-frame clonotypes and omits some of them. The sample shows roughly 15,000 clones, about 90% of them seen only once. With respect to this clone: Compared with germline, one end of the junction differs, possibly owing to a read error.

The CDR3 spans 14 residues. Germline CDR1 reads SGHDT; CDR2 reads YYEEEE. The receptor was isolated from a human donor in a cohort sampled during active COVID-19. The chain is built from TRBV5-6 and TRBJ1-2, with 7 bases lining up with TRBD1. Source material: peripheral blood. In DNA, the CDR3 is TGTGCCAGCAGCTTGGGACAGGGACCCTATGACTACACCTTC. Its protein is CASSLGQGPYDYTF.